This T cell receptor (beta chain) was profiled in a study of blood T cell repertoires in COVID-19. Using immunoSEQ multiplex PCR, the repertoire was profiled, and TCRdb retains in-frame clones only, with some absent. Seen here are some 270,000 clones, around 90% observed once, and the top ten hold around 2.8%. Sequencing was done on a sample of PBMCs or T cells enriched from blood (not recorded which). The clonotype was recovered from a man aged 40-50 years who had been exposed to COVID-19.

CDR3 protein: CASSLSPRGTGELFF. Here the CDR3 DNA reads TGCGCCAGCAGCTTGTCACCGCGAGGGACCGGGGAGCTGTTTTTT. The V gene is TRBV5-1, the J gene TRBJ2-2; tentatively, D is TRBD2 (5 bases). Germline lookup yields CDR1 SGHRS and CDR2 YFSETQ. Trimming removed 1 base from V and 5 bases from J, with 12 bases in between. The CDR3 sequence is 15 residues long.